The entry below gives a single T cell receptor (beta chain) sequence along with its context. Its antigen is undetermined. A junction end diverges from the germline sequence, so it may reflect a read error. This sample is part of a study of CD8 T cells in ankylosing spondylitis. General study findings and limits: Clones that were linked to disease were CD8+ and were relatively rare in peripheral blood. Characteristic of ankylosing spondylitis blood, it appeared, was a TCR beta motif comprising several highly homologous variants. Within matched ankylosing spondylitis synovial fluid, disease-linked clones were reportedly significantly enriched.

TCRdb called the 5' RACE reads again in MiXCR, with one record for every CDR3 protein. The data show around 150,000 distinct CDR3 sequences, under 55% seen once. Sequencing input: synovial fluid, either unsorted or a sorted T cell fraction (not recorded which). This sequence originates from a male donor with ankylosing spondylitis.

The CDR3 DNA follows: TGTGCCAGCAGTTTCCTGGGGGGACTAGCGTCGAATTTC. The encoded protein is CASSFLGGLASNF. This chain links TRBV28 with TRBJ2-1, with TRBD2 matching over 10 bases. Germline V gene lookup returns CDR1 MDHEN and CDR2 SYDVKM. The CDR3 extends over 13 amino acids.